These 22 T cell receptor beta chains share one sample of origin, sequenced in a study of CXCR3-negative and CXCR3-positive naive CD8 T cells. Through 5' RACE with UMI labels, the TRB cDNA libraries were prepared. TCRdb reprocessed the 5' RACE reads, keeping one entry per CDR3 protein, no DNA. Its listing shows 50,000 to 65,000 distinct CDR3 sequences. The specimen was memory CD8+ T cells from blood. The receptors were gathered from a human donor in good health. Some clones in this sample may be carry-over from other donors' samples.

The chain recombines TRBV5-1 with TRBJ1-1; TCRdb reports TRBD1, a call that lacks DNA to check it against. The CDR3 is 13 amino acids. CDR1 SGHRS and CDR2 YFSETQ come from the germline V gene. CDR3 sequence reads: CASRAGGNTEAFF.

V and J are TRBV29-1 and TRBJ1-2; absent DNA, TCRdb's TRBD1 call cannot be checked. Germline CDR1 reads SQVTM; CDR2 reads ANQGSEA. The CDR3 is made up of 13 amino acids. The CDR3 is CSVEDSPNYGYTF.

This chain uses TRBV29-1 with TRBJ2-7; TCRdb's D gene call, TRBD1, goes unchecked for lack of DNA. There are 11 residues in the CDR3. Germline lookup yields CDR1 SQVTM and CDR2 ANQGSEA. This CDR3 is CSSWDGYEQYF.

V and J are TRBV7-9 and TRBJ2-7; TCRdb returns TRBD2, unconfirmable since there is no DNA. The CDR3 is 15 amino acids. CDR1 is SEHNR, CDR2 FQNEAQ, per germline (reference sequence). The CDR3 region is CASSPGTSEAPEQYF.

The chain links TRBV15 to TRBJ2-1; checking the TCRdb D call of TRBD2 is not possible without DNA. This CDR3 is built from 17 residues. The germline V gene encodes CDR1 LNHNV and CDR2 YYDKDF (reference sequence). The CDR3 protein is CATSRVAGHISYNEQFF.

V gene TRBV6-4 combines with J gene TRBJ1-1; no DNA is available, so the TRBD1 call from TCRdb remains unchecked. CDR1 and CDR2 from the germline V gene are MRHNA and SNTAGT. This CDR3 contains 14 residues. CDR3 residues: CASRTTGGSAEASF.

The gene calls are TRBV29-1 and TRBJ1-1; the TCRdb D gene call, TRBD1, has no DNA to confirm it. The CDR3 length is 12 residues. Germline V gene data show CDR1 as SQVTM and CDR2 as ANQGSEA. The CDR3 here is CSVQGWNTEAFF.

J is TRBJ2-2 and V is TRBV29-1; the TRBD2 assignment by TCRdb is unverifiable without DNA. Germline V gene sequence: CDR1 SQVTM, CDR2 ANQGSEA. The CDR3 contains 17 residues. This CDR3 reads CSVIPAGGGPGTGELFF.

The chain uses TRBV6-5 and TRBJ2-7; TCRdb's D call, TRBD1, is unchecked because there is no DNA. CDR1 MNHEY and CDR2 SVGAGI come from the germline V gene. CDR3 size: 14 residues. CDR3 residues: CASSQWDNSYEQYF.

V gene TRBV10-3 combines with J gene TRBJ2-1. The germline V gene has CDR1 ENHRY and CDR2 SYGVKD. The length of the CDR3 is 11 residues. The CDR3 is CAISESQEQFF.

The chain joins TRBV20-1 to TRBJ2-1. The CDR3 covers 14 residues. Germline V CDR1 and CDR2: DFQATT, SNEGSKA (reference sequence). CDR3 loop: CSARDVLAYNEQFF.

The rearrangement joins TRBV6-5 to TRBJ2-2. The CDR3 spans 11 residues. Germline-derived CDR1 and CDR2 are MNHEY and SVGAGI. CDR3 sequence: CASRAAGELFF.

The V call is TRBV12-3 or TRBV12-4, the J call TRBJ1-5. The CDR3 is 12 residues long. The CDR3 sequence: CASGRVGQPQHF.

V is TRBV29-1 and J is TRBJ2-5; TCRdb's assignment of TRBD1 cannot be checked, as there is no DNA. Per germline, CDR1 SQVTM and CDR2 ANQGSEA. CDR3 size: 13 residues. The chain's CDR3 is CSAAGQGRETQYF. Full variable domain (missing parts from reference TRBV29-1 and TRBJ2-5): SAVISQKPSRDICQRGTSLTIQCQVDSQVTMMFWYRQQPGQSLTLIATANQGSEATYESGFVIDKFPISRPNLTFSTLTVSNMSPEDSSIYLCSAAGQGRETQYFGPGTRLLVL.

The chain joins TRBV20-1 to TRBJ1-1. CDR1 and CDR2 from the germline V gene are DFQATT and SNEGSKA (reference sequence). The CDR3 length is 12 residues. This chain's CDR3 is CSARGEGYEAFF.

This CDR3 is CASSQDPSGGPYEQYF. The chain has TRBV4-2 and TRBJ2-7; TCRdb's D gene call, TRBD2, goes unchecked for lack of DNA. The CDR3 runs to 16 residues. CDR1 and CDR2 (germline): LGHNA, YNFKEQ.

This sequence joins TRBV28 and TRBJ1-5. CDR3 length equals 15 residues. Germline V lookup: CDR1 MDHEN, CDR2 SYDVKM. Here the CDR3 reads CATVSRSGSNQPQHF.

The chain couples TRBV20-1 to TRBJ2-1. There are 13 residues in the CDR3. Germline V gives CDR1 DFQATT, CDR2 SNEGSKA (reference sequence). CDR3 amino acids: CSARDSLSNEQFF.

V and J are TRBV4-3 and TRBJ1-1. Germline CDR1 and CDR2: LGHNA and YSLEER. This CDR3 spans 15 amino acids. The CDR3 spells CASSQDSGTETEAFF.

The rearrangement joins TRBV7-9 to TRBJ1-4. Germline V gene lookup returns CDR1 SEHNR and CDR2 FQNEAQ (reference sequence). This CDR3 is 15 amino acids long. CDR3 in amino acids: CASSFFGAGGEKLFF.

CDR3: CASSESRNTRRERANTGELFF. The V call is TRBV25-1, the J call TRBJ2-2. The CDR3 covers 21 residues. CDR1 is MGHDK and CDR2 is SYGVNS in the germline V gene.

The J gene is TRBJ2-7, the V gene TRBV28. The CDR3 has 15 amino acids. Germline CDR1 MDHEN, CDR2 SYDVKM. CDR3: CASSLWDASIYEQYF.